The rows below give T cell receptor beta chains drawn from one sample of a study of CD8+CD57+ T cells in acquired aplastic anemia. TCRdb ran MiXCR on the reads and lists one entry per CDR3 protein. The sample lists approximately 21,000 distinct CDR3 sequences; almost 40% were seen once. Sequenced input: CD8+CD57+ T cells sorted from PBMCs. Source of these receptors: a human donor with aplastic anemia. Both conserved end residues are part of each CDR3. The D gene is left open where the match is weak. Clone size is not always given. Where it is, it says once, few, many or a class for expanded clones.

TRBD2,TRBV25-1,.,TRBJ2-7,CASSPTSGSRQQYF,TGTGCCAGCAGCCCGACTAGCGGGAGTCGGCAGCAGTACTTC
TRBD2,TRBV7-6,few,TRBJ2-3,CASSLVPPQSAGGRVSTDTQYF,TGTGCCAGCAGCTTAGTTCCTCCCCAATCAGCGGGGGGGCGAGTCTCGACAGATACGCAGTATTTT
TRBD2,TRBV7-9,.,TRBJ2-1,CASSSKLAGVNEQFF,TGTGCCAGCAGCAGCAAACTAGCGGGAGTAAATGAGCAGTTCTTC
.,TRBV29-1,.,TRBJ2-3,CSVEDPIDRLGTQYF,TGCAGCGTTGAAGATCCAATCGACAGGCTAGGTACGCAGTATTTT
TRBD2,TRBV4-1,.,TRBJ2-2,CASSQGPGGTGELFF,TGCGCCAGCAGCCAAGGGCCGGGGGGCACCGGGGAGCTGTTTTTT
TRBD2,TRBV7-3,.,TRBJ2-1,CASSLKSTSESNEQFF,TGTGCCAGCAGCTTAAAATCGACTAGCGAAAGCAATGAGCAGTTCTTC
TRBD2,TRBV5-4,.,TRBJ2-7,CASSLERDYTYEQYF,TGTGCCAGCAGCTTGGAAAGGGACTATACCTACGAGCAGTACTTC
.,TRBV20-1,.,TRBJ1-1,CSARGGVGGTEAFF,TGCAGTGCTAGAGGGGGTGTCGGGGGCACTGAAGCTTTCTTT
.,TRBV6-4,many,TRBJ2-2,CASSDGDTGELFF,TGTGCCAGCAGTGACGGGGACACCGGGGAGCTGTTTTTT
TRBD2,TRBV29-1,many,TRBJ2-3,CSVVGTSSTDTQYF,TGCAGCGTTGTCGGGACTAGCAGTACAGATACGCAGTATTTT
TRBD1,TRBV12-3/TRBV12-4,few,TRBJ2-3,CASSSDRDWNTQYF,TGTGCCAGCAGTAGTGACAGGGATTGGAATACGCAGTATTTT
.,TRBV5-8,once,TRBJ1-4,CASSLDRPTNEKLFF,TGTGCCAGCAGCTTAGACAGGCCAACTAATGAAAAACTGTTTTTT
TRBD2,TRBV5-1,.,TRBJ2-3,CASSFPSGPRDTQYF,TGTGCCAGCAGCTTCCCTAGCGGGCCTAGGGATACGCAGTATTTT
.,TRBV27,.,TRBJ1-5,CASSLGQGGQPQHF,TGTGCCAGCAGTTTAGGTCAGGGAGGTCAGCCCCAGCATTTT
.,TRBV27,many,TRBJ2-3,CASSLTSTDTQYF,TGTGCCAGCAGTTTAACTAGCACAGATACGCAGTATTTT
.,TRBV2,.,TRBJ1-2,CASRAGVQVPYGYTF,TGTGCCAGCAGAGCAGGGGTCCAGGTACCCTATGGCTACACCTTC
TRBD2,TRBV20-1,many,TRBJ2-7,CSARDPGGGAIYEQYF,TGCAGTGCTAGAGATCCGGGCGGGGGGGCAATCTACGAGCAGTACTTC
TRBD2,TRBV6-1,few,TRBJ2-7,CASSESLAEAYEQYF,TGTGCCAGCAGTGAAAGTCTAGCGGAAGCCTACGAGCAGTACTTC
.,TRBV7-3,few,TRBJ1-5,CASSRTSNQPQHF,TGTGCCAGCAGCCGGACAAGTAATCAGCCCCAGCATTTT
.,TRBV7-3,.,TRBJ2-7,CANSLTGGAAEQYF,TGTGCCAACAGCTTAACAGGGGGGGCAGCCGAGCAGTACTTC
.,TRBV2,.,TRBJ1-5,CASSSGGGNQPQHF,TGTGCCAGCTCGTCCGGAGGGGGCAATCAGCCCCAGCATTTT
TRBD1,TRBV7-6,few,TRBJ2-7,CASSQQRGQATSYEQYF,TGTGCCAGCAGCCAACAAAGGGGACAGGCCACCTCCTACGAGCAGTACTTC
TRBD1,TRBV20-1,few,TRBJ1-5,CSAILLKDRRYSNQPQHF,TGCAGTGCTATCCTGTTAAAGGACAGGAGGTATAGCAATCAGCCCCAGCATTTT
.,TRBV7-6,few,TRBJ2-1,CASSLLLTLWGEQFF,TGTGCCAGCAGCTTATTGCTGACGCTCTGGGGTGAGCAGTTCTTC
TRBD1,TRBV20-1,.,TRBJ2-7,CSARDPPVRTGGRTVYEQYF,TGCAGTGCTAGAGATCCCCCCGTTAGGACAGGGGGCCGTACTGTCTACGAGCAGTACTTC
TRBD1,TRBV4-1,few,TRBJ2-7,CASSSTGTGDDEQYF,TGCGCCAGCAGCTCGACCGGGACAGGGGACGACGAGCAGTACTTC
.,TRBV20-1,many,TRBJ2-3,CSARDSRTQYF,TGCAGTGCTAGAGATTCGCGTACGCAGTATTTT
TRBD1,TRBV2,.,TRBJ2-5,CATQGEETQYF,TGTGCCACACAGGGGGAAGAGACCCAGTACTTC
.,TRBV5-1,.,TRBJ1-3,CASTLGSGTPSNYGYTIYF,TGCGCCAGCACCCTGGGATCTGGCACCCCTTCTAACTATGGCTACACCATATATTTT
.,TRBV15,.,TRBJ2-7,CATSRYLEANAYEQYF,TGTGCCACCAGCAGATACTTAGAAGCGAACGCCTACGAGCAGTACTTC
TRBD1,TRBV9,.,TRBJ1-6,CVSSVEGGWNSPLHF,TGTGTCAGCAGCGTAGAAGGGGGCTGGAATTCACCCCTCCACTTT
.,TRBV7-2,few,TRBJ1-1,CASSLVSLGKAFF,TGTGCCAGCAGCTTAGTATCGCTGGGTAAAGCTTTCTTT
.,TRBV20-1,few,TRBJ2-6,CSAREMGADSRSGANVLTF,TGCAGTGCTAGAGAGATGGGGGCAGATTCGCGCTCTGGGGCCAACGTCCTGACTTTC
TRBD2,TRBV20-1,once,TRBJ2-7,CSARRTSGGAYEQYF,TGCAGTGCTAGGAGGACTAGCGGGGGAGCCTACGAGCAGTACTTC
.,TRBV5-4,.,TRBJ2-4,CASSSDPENIQYF,TGTGCCAGCAGCTCGGATCCTGAAAACATTCAGTACTTC
TRBD2,TRBV7-6,.,TRBJ2-3,CASSRVGWSGSATDTQYF,TGTGCCAGCAGCCGGGTGGGTTGGAGCGGGAGTGCTACAGATACGCAGTATTTT
.,TRBV5-8,.,TRBJ2-5,CASSLLGRETQYF,TGTGCCAGCAGCTTGTTGGGGAGAGAGACCCAGTACTTC
TRBD2,TRBV9,.,TRBJ2-3,CASSARSGTSVTDTQYF,TGTGCCAGCAGCGCCCGATCCGGGACTAGCGTCACAGATACGCAGTATTTT
.,TRBV13,medium-sized,TRBJ1-2,CASSLGPAYGYTF,TGTGCCAGCAGCCTGGGACCGGCATATGGCTACACCTTC
.,TRBV25-1,.,TRBJ1-2,CASSTSNYGYTF,TGTGCCAGCAGTACCTCAAACTATGGCTACACCTTC
.,TRBV12-3/TRBV12-4,.,TRBJ1-3,CASSLALGSGNTIYF,TGTGCCAGCAGTTTAGCGCTAGGCTCCGGAAACACCATATATTTT
.,TRBV6-5,.,TRBJ2-3,CASSSLLDTQYF,TGTGCCAGCAGCTCCTTACTAGATACGCAGTATTTT
.,TRBV20-1,.,TRBJ1-3,CSASHRADSGNTIYF,TGCAGTGCTAGTCACAGGGCCGACTCTGGAAACACCATATATTTT
.,TRBV9,.,TRBJ2-7,CASSPPSSDSAYEQYF,TGTGCCAGCAGCCCCCCTTCTAGCGACTCGGCTTATGAGCAGTACTTC
.,TRBV6-5,.,TRBJ1-5,CASSYGGGNQPQHF,TGTGCCAGCAGTTACGGGGGGGGCAATCAGCCCCAGCATTTT
TRBD1,TRBV27,many,TRBJ2-7,CASSTGDRYEQYF,TGTGCCAGCAGTACAGGGGACCGCTACGAGCAGTACTTC
.,TRBV7-8,few,TRBJ2-7,CASSQGFVEQYF,TGTGCCAGCAGCCAAGGTTTCGTGGAGCAGTACTTC
TRBD1,TRBV6-5,.,TRBJ1-2,CASSSTGLGYTF,TGTGCCAGCAGTTCGACAGGGCTTGGCTACACCTTC
TRBD2,TRBV19,.,TRBJ2-7,CASSIKLAGPYEQYF,TGTGCCAGTAGTATAAAACTAGCGGGCCCCTACGAGCAGTACTTC
.,TRBV9,.,TRBJ2-3,CASSVARTDTQYF,TGTGCCAGCAGCGTAGCGCGTACAGATACGCAGTATTTT
.,TRBV12-3/TRBV12-4,.,TRBJ2-3,CASSLPGVLDTQYF,TGTGCCAGCAGTTTGCCCGGGGTGTTGGATACGCAGTATTTT
TRBD1,TRBV4-3,many,TRBJ1-6,CASSQDSQGGSPLHF,TGCGCCAGCAGCCAAGATAGCCAGGGGGGATCACCCCTCCACTTT
TRBD1,TRBV20-1,.,TRBJ1-5,CSARDGTENQPQHF,TGCAGTGCTAGAGACGGGACAGAGAATCAGCCCCAGCATTTT
TRBD1,TRBV19,.,TRBJ1-3,CASSPSSGGRGNTIYF,TGTGCCAGTAGTCCCTCCTCAGGGGGTCGTGGAAACACCATATATTTT